This TCR beta chain was identified during a study of T cell changes during pregnancy in multiple sclerosis. Some clones are missing from TCRdb's copy, which holds only in-frame ones; the method was immunoSEQ multiplex PCR. The table lists approximately 80,000 clones, around 93% of them singletons. The TCR originated in a female donor in good health, enrolled as a control in a pregnancy study. The specimen comprised peripheral blood, sampled in the second trimester of pregnancy.

CDR3 nucleotides: TGTGCCAGCAGCTCCCTCGCTACGGGGGAGAACACTGAAGCTTTCTTT. Translated: CASSSLATGENTEAFF. The V and J genes are TRBV5-6 and TRBJ1-1; TRBD1 is a possible D gene (5 bases). The V end was cut by 3 bases, the J end by 1 base, with 16 bases between. Germline values: CDR1 SGHDT, CDR2 YYEEEE. This CDR3 has 16 amino acids.